These 20 T cell receptor beta chains originate from one sample sequenced in a study of blood T cell repertoires in COVID-19. Method: immunoSEQ multiplex PCR; TCRdb's copy keeps in-frame clones and lacks some. This table holds roughly 320,000 clones, roughly 85% found once. The sample taken for sequencing was peripheral blood. The receptor source for this set is a human donor in a cohort sampled during active COVID-19.

This clone came up once. The chain is built from TRBV4-1 and TRBJ1-1, with D possibly TRBD1 on 6 matching bases. V was cut by 4 bases and J by 6 bases, with 12 bases left in between. CDR1 and CDR2 from the germline V gene are MGHRA and YSYEKL. There are 13 residues in the CDR3. CDR3 in amino acids: CASSPQGSAEAFF. CDR3 sequence (DNA): TGCGCCAGCAGCCCCCAGGGGTCGGCTGAAGCTTTCTTT.

The DNA of the CDR3 is TGTGCCAGCGGTTACCTTAGGCGGGGGTCCACAGATACGCAGTATTTT. Its protein is CASGYLRRGSTDTQYF. The chain combines TRBV27 with TRBJ2-3, with 7 bases identical to TRBD2. J gave up 2 bases and V 8 bases, and 13 bases lay outside the gene matches. CDR3 length: 16 residues. The V gene's germline CDR1 is MNHEY and CDR2 SMNVEV (reference sequence).

The chain recombines TRBV5-6 with TRBJ1-1; D uncertain. Deletions cut 2 bases from V and 2 bases from J, with 10 bases between. Per germline, CDR1 SGHDT and CDR2 YYEEEE. This CDR3 contains 14 residues. The CDR3 coding sequence is TGTGCCAGCAGCTTCCGTTTGTCTAACACTGAAGCTTTCTTT. It specifies CASSFRLSNTEAFF.

By share of the sample, this clone is medium-sized. The chain couples TRBV9 to TRBJ2-7; perhaps TRBD2 as D (6 bases). With 3 bases removed from V and 2 bases from J, the gap between germline ends came to 18 bases. Germline CDR1 is SGDLS and CDR2 is YYNGEE. This CDR3 is built from 16 residues. CDR3 bases: TGTGCCAGCAGCGGCCAAGGAGGGACGGAAGCCTACGAGCAGTACTTC. Its translation: CASSGQGGTEAYEQYF.

CDR3: CASSRRRGGTSGETQYF. For the CDR3, the DNA is TGTGCCAGCAGCCGCCGACGGGGTGGGACTAGCGGAGAGACCCAGTACTTC. The chain combines TRBV3-1 (or the pseudogene TRBV3-2) with TRBJ2-5; 11 positions agree with TRBD2. CDR1 and CDR2 (germline): LGHDT, YNNKEL (reference sequence). The CDR3 has 17 amino acids. V shed 4 bases, J shed 4 bases, and the junction held 11 bases outside the gene matches.

The DNA for the CDR3 is TGTGCCACCAGTGGCGGTGGATCAATTAATGAGCAGTTCTTC. Protein: CATSGGGSINEQFF. The chain carries TRBV24-1 and TRBJ2-1; D uncertain. Per germline, CDR1 KGHDR and CDR2 SFDVKD. The V and J ends lost 5 bases and 7 bases respectively, with 14 bases between them. CDR3 length: 14 residues.

The rearrangement joins TRBV11-2 to TRBJ2-3, with a possible D match to TRBD2 (5 bases). Trimming stripped 0 bases from V and 0 bases from J, with 13 bases between. Germline assignment: CDR1 SGHAT and CDR2 FQNNGV. This CDR3 comprises 17 residues. Here the CDR3 reads CASSLDLGGRSTDTQYF. For the CDR3, the DNA is TGTGCCAGCAGCTTAGACTTAGGCGGGCGAAGCACAGATACGCAGTATTTT.

This chain uses TRBV30 with TRBJ1-2, with unresolved D. Germline V gives CDR1 GTSNPN, CDR2 SVGIG (reference sequence). The CDR3 contains 11 residues. The ends were cut back, 2 bases at V and 9 bases at J, with 10 bases in the middle. The CDR3 nucleotides are TGTGCCTGGAGTTCCCTTTCCCGCTACACCTTC. It specifies CAWSSLSRYTF.

The J gene is TRBJ1-4, the V gene TRBV11-2; no clear D gene. Trimming took off 3 bases at V and 8 bases at J, with 16 bases between the two ends. This CDR3 is 15 amino acids long. Germline values: CDR1 SGHAT, CDR2 FQNNGV. CDR3 nucleotide sequence: TGTGCCAGCAGCTTGCTAGCTGGAGTTGGGGAAAAACTGTTTTTT. Translation: CASSLLAGVGEKLFF.

J is TRBJ2-1 and V is TRBV15; 9 bases are shared with TRBD1. The CDR3 consists of 14 residues. From germline, CDR1 is LNHNV and CDR2 YYDKDF (reference sequence). The V segment lost 3 bases and the J segment 9 bases; nucleotides outside the gene matches: 6. The CDR3 coding sequence is TGTGCCACCAGCAGGGGACAGGGAGGAGGTGAGCAGTTCTTC. Protein: CATSRGQGGGEQFF.

This chain connects TRBV18 to TRBJ1-1; 9 bases fit TRBD1. Looked up from germline, CDR1 is KGHSH and CDR2 is LQKENI. After removal of 2 bases from V and 0 bases from J, the junction contained 7 bases not matched to a gene. The CDR3 has 17 amino acids. The CDR3 loop is CASSPRTGVGMNTEAFF. In DNA form, the CDR3 reads TGTGCCAGCTCACCAAGGACAGGGGTTGGGATGAACACTGAAGCTTTCTTT.

J is TRBJ2-7 and V is TRBV9; 8 bases line up with TRBD1. The CDR3 is 14 residues long. Trimming took 2 bases from V and 7 from J; bases not matched to a gene: 8. Looked up from germline, CDR1 is SGDLS and CDR2 is YYNGEE. The CDR3 DNA reads TGTGCCAGCAGCGTCGGGACAGGCCCAAAAGAGCAGTACTTC. Translating it yields CASSVGTGPKEQYF. Using reference TRBV9 and TRBJ2-7 for the parts outside the CDR3, the full variable domain is DSGVTQTPKHLITATGQRVTLRCSPRSGDLSVYWYQQSLDQGLQFLIQYYNGEERAKGNILERFSAQQFPDLHSELNLSSLELGDSALYFCASSVGTGPKEQYFGPGTRLTVT.

The J gene is TRBJ1-2, the V gene TRBV15; 9 bases map to TRBD1. V was pared by 3 bases and J by 7 bases, with 9 bases of the junction left unmatched. The CDR3 has 15 amino acids. In germline, CDR1 is LNHNV, CDR2 YYDKDF (reference sequence). CDR3 DNA: TGTGCCACCAGCAGGACAGGGGGAAGAGCGGGTGGCTACACCTTC. Its protein is CATSRTGGRAGGYTF.

The V call is TRBV3-1 (or the pseudogene TRBV3-2), the J call TRBJ2-1; a weak D match, TRBD2 (5 bases). Germline-derived CDR1 and CDR2 are LGHDT and YNNKEL (reference sequence). V lost 4 bases and J 0 bases, leaving 10 bases between the germline ends. This CDR3 is built from 15 residues. The CDR3 DNA reads TGTGCCAGCAGCCCCCTGGGGAGCTCCTACAATGAGCAGTTCTTC. Translation gives CASSPLGSSYNEQFF.

The chain has TRBV30 and TRBJ1-1; 10 bases are a match to TRBD1. This CDR3 spans 14 amino acids. After removal of 5 bases from V and 6 bases from J, the junction contained 9 bases not matched to a gene. CDR1 GTSNPN and CDR2 SVGIG come from the germline V gene (reference sequence). CDR3 in amino acids: CAWGRGTGVPEAFF. In nucleotides, the CDR3 is TGTGCCTGGGGGAGGGGGACAGGGGTTCCTGAAGCTTTCTTT.

This clone appeared many times. The J gene is TRBJ2-1, the V gene TRBV15, with 11 bases matching TRBD2. The V and J ends lost 1 base and 9 bases, in that order; junction bases with no gene match: 17. The CDR3 contains 19 residues. Germline assignment: CDR1 LNHNV and CDR2 YYDKDF (reference sequence). DNA for the CDR3: TGTGCCACCAGCAGAGGTCGGCGTAGCGGGGGGGGCCATCCCGGTGAGCAGTTCTTC. Translating it yields CATSRGRRSGGGHPGEQFF.

This clone was seen only once. The V and J genes are TRBV7-9 and TRBJ2-7, with TRBD1 identical over 10 bases. Germline loops: CDR1 SEHNR, CDR2 FQNEAQ (reference sequence). There are 15 residues in the CDR3. J was trimmed by 2 bases and V by 5 bases; bases with no gene match: 6. The CDR3 protein is CASSNRDRGTYEQYF. The CDR3 region has the DNA TGTGCCAGCAGCAACCGGGACAGGGGCACCTACGAGCAGTACTTC.

The chain carries TRBV9 and TRBJ1-3; 10 bases are a match to TRBD1. V shed 0 bases, J shed 7 bases, and the junction held 4 bases outside the gene matches. Per the germline V gene, CDR1 is SGDLS and CDR2 is YYNGEE. The CDR3 sequence is 15 residues long. The CDR3 DNA sequence: TGTGCCAGCAGCGTAGAGACAGGGGGCTGGAACACCATATATTTT. Protein: CASSVETGGWNTIYF.

This clone has a handful of counts. V gene TRBV2 combines with J gene TRBJ2-2; 7 bases are shared with TRBD1. Germline V lookup: CDR1 SNHLY, CDR2 FYNNEI. V gave up 6 bases and J gave up 1 base; unmatched junction bases: 8. The CDR3 has 16 residues. The CDR3 region is CASRSEGTVNTGELFF. For the CDR3, the DNA is TGTGCCAGCAGAAGTGAGGGGACAGTGAACACCGGGGAGCTGTTTTTT.

V usage is TRBV11-3 and J usage is TRBJ1-1; a possible D gene is TRBD1 (5 bases). Germline V lookup: CDR1 SGHNT, CDR2 YENEEA. This CDR3 spans 11 amino acids. The V and J ends lost 5 bases and 8 bases respectively, with 9 bases between them. CDR3 sequence reads: CASSAGGEAFF. The CDR3 DNA reads as TGTGCCAGCAGCGCCGGGGGAGAAGCTTTCTTT.